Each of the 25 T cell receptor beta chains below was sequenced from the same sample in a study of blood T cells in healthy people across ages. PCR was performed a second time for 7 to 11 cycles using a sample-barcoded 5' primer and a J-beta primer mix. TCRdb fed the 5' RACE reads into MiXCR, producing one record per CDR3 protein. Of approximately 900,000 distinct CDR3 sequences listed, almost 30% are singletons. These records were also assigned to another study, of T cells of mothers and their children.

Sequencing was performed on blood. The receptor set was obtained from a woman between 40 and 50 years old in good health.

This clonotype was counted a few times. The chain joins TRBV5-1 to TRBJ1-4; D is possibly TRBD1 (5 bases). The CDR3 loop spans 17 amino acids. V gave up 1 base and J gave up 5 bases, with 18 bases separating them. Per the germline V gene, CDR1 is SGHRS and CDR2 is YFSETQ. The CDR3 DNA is TGCGCCAGCAGCTTGTCGGGGTCTCGGCGGGGGAATGAAAAACTGTTTTTT. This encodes CASSLSGSRRGNEKLFF.

This CDR3 is CASSLEGLLETQYF. Written as DNA, the CDR3 is TGTGCCAGCAGCTTAGAAGGCCTACTAGAGACCCAGTACTTC. V is TRBV7-8 and J is TRBJ2-5; D is unresolved. Germline V CDR1 and CDR2: SGHVS, FQNEAQ. V lost 1 base to trimming and J lost 4 bases, with 10 bases between them. CDR3 length equals 14 residues.

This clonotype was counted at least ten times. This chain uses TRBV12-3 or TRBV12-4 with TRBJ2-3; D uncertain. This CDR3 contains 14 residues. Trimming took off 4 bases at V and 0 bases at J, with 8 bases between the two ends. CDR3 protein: CASSSLSSTDTQYF. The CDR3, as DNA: TGTGCCAGCAGTTCCCTCTCTAGCACAGATACGCAGTATTTT.

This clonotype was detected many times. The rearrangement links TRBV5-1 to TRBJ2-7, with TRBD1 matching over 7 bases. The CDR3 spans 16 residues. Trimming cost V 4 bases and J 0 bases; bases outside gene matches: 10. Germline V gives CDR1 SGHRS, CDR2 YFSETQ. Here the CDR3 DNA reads TGCGCCAGCAGCCCGAAGGACAGGCAGAGCTCCTACGAGCAGTACTTC. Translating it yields CASSPKDRQSSYEQYF.

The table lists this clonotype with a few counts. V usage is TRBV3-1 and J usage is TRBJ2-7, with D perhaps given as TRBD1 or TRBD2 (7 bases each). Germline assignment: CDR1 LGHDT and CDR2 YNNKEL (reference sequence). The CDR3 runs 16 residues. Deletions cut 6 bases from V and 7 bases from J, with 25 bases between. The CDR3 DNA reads TGTGCCAGCAGTCTAAGGGGAGGGGGCCTTTTCGATGAGCAGTACTTC. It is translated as CASSLRGGGLFDEQYF.

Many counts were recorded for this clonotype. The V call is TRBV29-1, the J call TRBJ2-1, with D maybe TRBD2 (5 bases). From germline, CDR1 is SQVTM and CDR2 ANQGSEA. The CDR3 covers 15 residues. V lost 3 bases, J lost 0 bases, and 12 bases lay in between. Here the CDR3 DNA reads TGCAGCGTTGATAGCGCTCAAAGCTCCTACAATGAGCAGTTCTTC. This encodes CSVDSAQSSYNEQFF.

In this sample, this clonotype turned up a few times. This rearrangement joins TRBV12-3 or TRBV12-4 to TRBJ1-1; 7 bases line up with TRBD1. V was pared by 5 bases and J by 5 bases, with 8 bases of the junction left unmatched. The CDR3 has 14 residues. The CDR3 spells CASSLHRGRTEAFF. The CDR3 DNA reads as TGTGCCAGCAGTCTCCACAGGGGCAGGACTGAAGCTTTCTTT.

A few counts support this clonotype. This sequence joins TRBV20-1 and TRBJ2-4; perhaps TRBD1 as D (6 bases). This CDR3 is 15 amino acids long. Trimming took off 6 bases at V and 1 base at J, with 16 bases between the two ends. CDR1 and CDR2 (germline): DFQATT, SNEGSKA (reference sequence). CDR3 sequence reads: CSATGFWRAKNIQYF. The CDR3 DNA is TGCAGTGCCACAGGGTTTTGGAGGGCCAAAAACATTCAGTACTTC.

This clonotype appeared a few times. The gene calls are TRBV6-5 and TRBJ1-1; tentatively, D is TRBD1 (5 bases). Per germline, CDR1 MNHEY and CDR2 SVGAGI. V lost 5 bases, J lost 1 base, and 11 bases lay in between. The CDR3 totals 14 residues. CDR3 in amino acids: CASSTGRGNTEAFF. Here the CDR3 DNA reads TGTGCCAGCAGTACGGGACGCGGGAACACTGAAGCTTTCTTT.

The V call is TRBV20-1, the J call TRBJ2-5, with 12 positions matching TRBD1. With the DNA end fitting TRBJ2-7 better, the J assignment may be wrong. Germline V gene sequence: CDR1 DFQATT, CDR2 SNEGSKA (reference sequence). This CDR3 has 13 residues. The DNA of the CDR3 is TGCAGTGCTAGATGGGACAGGGGGCTCGAGCAGTACTTC. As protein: CSARWDRGLEQYF.

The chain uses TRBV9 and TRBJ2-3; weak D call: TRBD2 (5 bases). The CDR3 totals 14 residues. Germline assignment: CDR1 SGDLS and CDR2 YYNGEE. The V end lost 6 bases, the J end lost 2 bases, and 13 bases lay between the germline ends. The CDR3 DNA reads TGTGCCAGCAACGCCCGGGGTAACACAGATACGCAGTATTTT. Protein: CASNARGNTDTQYF.

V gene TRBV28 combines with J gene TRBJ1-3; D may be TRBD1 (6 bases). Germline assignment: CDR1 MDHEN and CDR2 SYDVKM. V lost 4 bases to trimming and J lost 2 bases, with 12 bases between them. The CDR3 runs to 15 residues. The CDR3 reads CASSSPQGTGNTIYF. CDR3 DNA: TGTGCCAGCAGTTCCCCCCAGGGGACTGGAAACACCATATATTTT.

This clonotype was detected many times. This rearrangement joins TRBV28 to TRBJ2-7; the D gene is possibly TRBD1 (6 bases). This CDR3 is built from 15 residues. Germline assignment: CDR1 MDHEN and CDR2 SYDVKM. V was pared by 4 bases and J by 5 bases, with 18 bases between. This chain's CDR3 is CASSSTPYRDNEQYF. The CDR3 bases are TGTGCCAGCAGTTCGACACCTTACCGGGACAACGAGCAGTACTTC.

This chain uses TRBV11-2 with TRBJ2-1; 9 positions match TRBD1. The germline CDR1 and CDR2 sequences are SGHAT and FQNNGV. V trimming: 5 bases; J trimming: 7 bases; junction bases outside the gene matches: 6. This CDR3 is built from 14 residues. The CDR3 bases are TGTGCCAGCAGCGAGACAGGGGGTTGGAATGAGCAGTTCTTC. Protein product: CASSETGGWNEQFF.

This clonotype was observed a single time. The CDR3 DNA reads as TGCAGTGCTAGGGCTACAGGGAGGGGATCCTATAATTCACCCCTCCACTTT. Its translation: CSARATGRGSYNSPLHF. The V gene is TRBV20-1, the J gene TRBJ1-6, with D perhaps TRBD1 (6 bases). This CDR3 has 17 amino acids. Trimming removed 3 bases from V and 1 base from J, with 16 bases in between. CDR1 and CDR2 (germline): DFQATT, SNEGSKA (reference sequence).

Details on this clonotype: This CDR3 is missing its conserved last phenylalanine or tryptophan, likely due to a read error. CDR3 bases: TGCGCCAGCAGCCAAGATCCAGGGTCCCCAGAGACCCAGTACTGC. It is translated as CASSQDPGSPETQYC. This chain connects TRBV4-3 to TRBJ2-5; TRBD1 might be the D (5 bases). Germline V gene lookup returns CDR1 LGHNA and CDR2 YSLEER. The CDR3 is 15 residues long. The ends were cut back, 0 bases at V and 4 bases at J, with 12 bases in the middle.

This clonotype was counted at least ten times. The CDR3 DNA reads TGCGCCAGCAGCTTGGGAACCGGGACAGGGATCAACGAGCAGTACTTC. Its protein product is CASSLGTGTGINEQYF. V usage is TRBV5-1 and J usage is TRBJ2-7; 9 bases agree with TRBD1. The V segment lost 0 bases and the J segment 5 bases; nucleotides outside the gene matches: 9. This CDR3 has 16 residues. Germline V lookup: CDR1 SGHRS, CDR2 YFSETQ.

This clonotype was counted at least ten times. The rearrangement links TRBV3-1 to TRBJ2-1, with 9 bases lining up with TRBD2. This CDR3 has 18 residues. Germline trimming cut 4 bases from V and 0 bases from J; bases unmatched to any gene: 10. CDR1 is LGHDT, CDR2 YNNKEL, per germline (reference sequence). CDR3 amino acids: CASSRDLAGARSYNEQFF. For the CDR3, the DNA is TGTGCCAGCAGCCGGGATTTAGCGGGGGCGCGCTCCTACAATGAGCAGTTCTTC.

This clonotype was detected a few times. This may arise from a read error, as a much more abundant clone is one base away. Here the CDR3 DNA reads TGTGCCAGCAGCCGTCTAGCAGGCAATGAGCAGTACTTC. This codes for CASSRLAGNEQYF. V is TRBV6-2 or TRBV6-3 and J is TRBJ2-4, with D possibly TRBD2 on 5 matching bases. Germline CDR1 reads MNHEY; CDR2 reads SVGEGT. Trimming cost V 6 bases and J 13 bases, with 19 bases left between them. The CDR3 contains 13 residues.

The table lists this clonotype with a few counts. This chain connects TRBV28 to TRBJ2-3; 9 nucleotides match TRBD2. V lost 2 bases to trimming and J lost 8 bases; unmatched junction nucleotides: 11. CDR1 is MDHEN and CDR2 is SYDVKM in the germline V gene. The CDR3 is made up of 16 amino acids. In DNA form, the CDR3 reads TGTGCCAGCAGTTTAATGCTAGCGGGACCCACGGGTACGCAGTATTTT. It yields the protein CASSLMLAGPTGTQYF. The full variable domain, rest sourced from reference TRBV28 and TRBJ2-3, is DVKVTQSSRYLVKRTGEKVFLECVQDMDHENMFWYRQDPGLGLRLIYFSYDVKMKEKGDIPEGYSVSREKKERFSLILESASTNQTSMYLCASSLMLAGPTGTQYFGPGTRLTVL.

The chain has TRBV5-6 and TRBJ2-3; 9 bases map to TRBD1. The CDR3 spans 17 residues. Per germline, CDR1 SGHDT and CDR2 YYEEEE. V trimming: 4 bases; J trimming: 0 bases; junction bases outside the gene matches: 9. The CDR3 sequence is CASSMDRGVLSTDTQYF. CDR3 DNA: TGTGCCAGCAGCATGGACAGGGGAGTTTTAAGCACAGATACGCAGTATTTT.

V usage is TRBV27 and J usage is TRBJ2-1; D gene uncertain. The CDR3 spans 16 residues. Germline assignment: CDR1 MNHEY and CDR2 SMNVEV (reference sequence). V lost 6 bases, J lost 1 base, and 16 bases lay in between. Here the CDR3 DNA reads TGTGCCAGCAGATTCCAAGGGTTGAAGTCCTACAATGAGCAGTTCTTC. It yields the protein CASRFQGLKSYNEQFF.

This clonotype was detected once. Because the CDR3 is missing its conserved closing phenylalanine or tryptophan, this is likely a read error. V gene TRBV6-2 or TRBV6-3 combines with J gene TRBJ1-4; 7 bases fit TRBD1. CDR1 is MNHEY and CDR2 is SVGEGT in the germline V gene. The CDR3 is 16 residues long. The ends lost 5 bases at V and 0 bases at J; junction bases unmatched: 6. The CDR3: CASSKGTAATNEKLFC. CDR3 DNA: TGTGCCAGCAGTAAGGGGACAGCCGCAACTAATGAAAAACTGTTTTGT.

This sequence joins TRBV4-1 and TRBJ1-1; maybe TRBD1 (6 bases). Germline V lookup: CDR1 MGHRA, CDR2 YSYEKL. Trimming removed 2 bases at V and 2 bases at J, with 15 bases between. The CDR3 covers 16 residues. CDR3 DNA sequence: TGCGCCAGCAGCCAAACCTGGACAGAAAAAAACACTGAAGCTTTCTTT. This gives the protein CASSQTWTEKNTEAFF.

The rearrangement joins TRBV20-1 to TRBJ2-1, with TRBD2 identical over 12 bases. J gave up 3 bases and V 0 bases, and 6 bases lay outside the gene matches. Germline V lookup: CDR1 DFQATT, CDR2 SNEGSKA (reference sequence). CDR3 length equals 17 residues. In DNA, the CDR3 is TGCAGTGCTAGAGACCCAACTAGCGGGAGGATCTACAATGAGCAGTTCTTC. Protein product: CSARDPTSGRIYNEQFF.